This T cell receptor beta chain comes out of a study of T cell repertoires in cytomegalovirus infection. Broader study findings: Dominating the ex vivo response were HLA-C-restricted CMV-specific TCR beta clonotypes.

Each CDR3 protein is one row after TCRdb ran MiXCR on the reads. The sample has 480,000 or so distinct CDR3 sequences, over 9% seen once. To note about this clonotype: Its cognate antigen is unknown.

The CDR3 has 15 residues. Germline V gene data show CDR1 as SGHRS and CDR2 as YFSETQ. V lost 4 bases, J lost 1 base, and 7 bases stayed unmatched. This TCR derives from a human donor in good health (CMV status not recorded). Some clones in this sample may be carry-over from other donors' samples. The gene calls are TRBV5-1 and TRBJ1-1; the match to TRBD1 covers 7 bases. The sequencing input was PBMCs. The CDR3 sequence: CASSPTGAWNTEAFF. CDR3 DNA sequence: TGCGCCAGCAGCCCAACAGGGGCATGGAACACTGAAGCTTTCTTT.